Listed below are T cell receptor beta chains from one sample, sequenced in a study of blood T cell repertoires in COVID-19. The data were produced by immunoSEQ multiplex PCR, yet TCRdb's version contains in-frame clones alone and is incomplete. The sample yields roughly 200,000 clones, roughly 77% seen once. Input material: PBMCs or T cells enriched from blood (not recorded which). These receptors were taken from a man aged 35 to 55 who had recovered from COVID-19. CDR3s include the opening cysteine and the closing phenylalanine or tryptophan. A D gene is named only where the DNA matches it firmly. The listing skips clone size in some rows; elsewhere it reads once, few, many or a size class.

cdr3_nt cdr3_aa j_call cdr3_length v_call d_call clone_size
TGTGCCAGCAGCTTAGCTGGACAGAGGGGAGCTTTCTTT CASSLAGQRGAFF TRBJ1-1 13 TRBV7-9 NA NA
TGTGCCACCAGCAGAGATCGACAGGGTGCCACTGAAGCTTTCTTT CATSRDRQGATEAFF TRBJ1-1 15 TRBV15 TRBD1 NA
TGTGCCAGTAGTATAGATGGGGACAGGCCCAATTCACCCCTCCACTTT CASSIDGDRPNSPLHF TRBJ1-6 16 TRBV19 TRBD1 NA
TGTGCCAGCAGCTTACAGGGGTTCGCTTTCTTT CASSLQGFAFF TRBJ1-1 11 TRBV7-9 NA NA
TGTGCCAGCAGTTTGCGGGACAGGGGTGGCAATTCACCCCTCCACTTT CASSLRDRGGNSPLHF TRBJ1-6 16 TRBV6-5 TRBD1 many
TGTGCCAGCAGTGAATACGGTGGAGGGGTGATGGCTAACTATGGCTACACCTTC CASSEYGGGVMANYGYTF TRBJ1-2 18 TRBV2 NA NA
TGTGCCAGCAGTATCACTCGGGGTCAATTGGAGACCCAGTACTTC CASSITRGQLETQYF TRBJ2-5 15 TRBV7-8 NA once
TGTGCCAGCAGCTTAGCAGGGCTGAACACTGAAGCTTTCTTT CASSLAGLNTEAFF TRBJ1-1 14 TRBV11-2 NA many
TGTGCCATCAGTGAGGGACAGGGGGCGCAGGGCTACACCTTC CAISEGQGAQGYTF TRBJ1-2 14 TRBV10-3 TRBD1 NA
TGCGCCAGCAGCTTCTCGGGACAGGGAGAGGGCTACACCTTC CASSFSGQGEGYTF TRBJ1-2 14 TRBV5-1 TRBD1 few
TGCGCCAGCAGCTTGGTCCGGAACTATGGCTACACCTTC CASSLVRNYGYTF TRBJ1-2 13 TRBV5-1 NA once
TGCAGCGTTTCGACAGGAGAAGCTTTCTTT CSVSTGEAFF TRBJ1-1 10 TRBV29-1 NA NA
TGTGCCAGCAGCCAAGCTTTTTTTTCCGGGGCCAACGTCCTGACTTTC CASSQAFFSGANVLTF TRBJ2-6 16 TRBV3-1/TRBV3-2 NA NA
TGTGCCTGGAGTTATACTAGCGGAAGCACAGATACGCAGTATTTT CAWSYTSGSTDTQYF TRBJ2-3 15 TRBV30 TRBD2 NA
TGCGCCAGCAGCCTCGGACAGATCTTAAGGAGCTCCTACGAGCAGTACTTC CASSLGQILRSSYEQYF TRBJ2-7 17 TRBV5-1 NA NA
TGTGCCAGCTCACCGGAGACGAGGGCCGGGGAGCTGTTTTTT CASSPETRAGELFF TRBJ2-2 14 TRBV18 NA once
TGTGCCAGCAGCGTAACAGGGACTAACTATGGCTACACCTTC CASSVTGTNYGYTF TRBJ1-2 14 TRBV9 NA once
TGTGCCAGCAGTGCTTCAGGCCTGGGAGGTCAGCCCCAGCATTTT CASSASGLGGQPQHF TRBJ1-5 15 TRBV6-4 NA NA
TGTGCCAGCAGCGGACAGGTGGGGAGCAATCAGCCCCAGCATTTT CASSGQVGSNQPQHF TRBJ1-5 15 TRBV7-2 TRBD1 NA
TGTGCCAGCAGGGGACTCCTTAGAAGGGAGACCCAGTACTTC CASRGLLRRETQYF TRBJ2-5 14 TRBV7-6 NA NA
TGTGCCAGCAGTTACTCAAGGACTAGCGGGAGGGGGTTCTTC CASSYSRTSGRGFF TRBJ2-1 14 TRBV6-2/TRBV6-3 TRBD2 NA
TGTGCCAGCAGCCCTGAAGCGGGGCTACTCACAGATACGCAGTATTTT CASSPEAGLLTDTQYF TRBJ2-3 16 TRBV5-5 TRBD2 NA
TGTGCCAGCAGCTTAGGTCCGGCTGAAGCTTTCTTT CASSLGPAEAFF TRBJ1-1 12 TRBV11-2 NA NA
TGTGCCAGCAATGGGCAGGGGATCGACGAGCAGTACTTC CASNGQGIDEQYF TRBJ2-7 13 TRBV2 NA few
TGCGCCAGCAGCCCGACAGGGTCTCCCAGGGTGGATGAGCAGTTCTTC CASSPTGSPRVDEQFF TRBJ2-1 16 TRBV5-1 TRBD1 NA
TGTGCCAGCAGCTTAGAGGGGGGACAGACCTACGAGCAGTACTTC CASSLEGGQTYEQYF TRBJ2-7 15 TRBV11-2 NA once
TGCGCCAGCAGCCTAAACGTCGGACAGGGGGCTCGCGAGCAGTACTTC CASSLNVGQGAREQYF TRBJ2-7 16 TRBV5-1 TRBD1 NA
TGTGCCAGCAGTCCAGGAGGATGGTCCCAAGAGACCCAGTACTTC CASSPGGWSQETQYF TRBJ2-5 15 TRBV27 NA NA
TGTGCCAGCAGTCCCCACCAGGGGGTTAGGGTCACTGAAGCTTTCTTT CASSPHQGVRVTEAFF TRBJ1-1 16 TRBV27 TRBD1 NA
TGTGCCAGCAGTGAAACACAGGGTTTAAATGGCTACACCTTC CASSETQGLNGYTF TRBJ1-2 14 TRBV6-1 NA few
TGTGCCAGCAGCTTGGGGGACAGGGTGGAGAATTCACCCCTCCACTTT CASSLGDRVENSPLHF TRBJ1-6 16 TRBV5-5 TRBD1 NA
TGTGCCAGCAGCGTCTCGGGGGGGCCTAGAGAGACCCAGTACTTC CASSVSGGPRETQYF TRBJ2-5 15 TRBV9 TRBD2 NA
TGTGCCAGCAGTATGCCCCTCGGGGAAAAACTGTTTTTT CASSMPLGEKLFF TRBJ1-4 13 TRBV25-1 NA NA
TGTGCCAGCAGCCCTTACAGGGGGACTGAAGCTTTCTTT CASSPYRGTEAFF TRBJ1-1 13 TRBV5-5 TRBD1 NA
TGTGCCAGTAGTAAGGGGTTCACGGAGGGAAACACCATATATTTT CASSKGFTEGNTIYF TRBJ1-3 15 TRBV19 NA NA
TGCAGCGTTGAAGAGGGGGCAGAGGGCTACACCTTC CSVEEGAEGYTF TRBJ1-2 12 TRBV29-1 NA NA
TGTGCCAGCAGCCAAGGCGGACAGGGGGTTAGGTACTTC CASSQGGQGVRYF TRBJ2-7 13 TRBV3-1/TRBV3-2 TRBD1 NA
TGTGCCAGCAGTGACCGGGGAGGGCCCTACGAGCAGTACTTC CASSDRGGPYEQYF TRBJ2-7 14 TRBV6-1 TRBD2 NA
TGTGCCAGCAGTACAGGGGGCGTTTCCTACGAGCAGTACTTC CASSTGGVSYEQYF TRBJ2-7 14 TRBV6-5 TRBD1 NA
TGTGCCAGCAGCCCCCGGGACAGCGTTAACTATGGCTACACCTTC CASSPRDSVNYGYTF TRBJ1-2 15 TRBV4-2 TRBD1 NA
TGTGCCAGCAGCTTAAACAGGGACTACGAGCAGTACTTC CASSLNRDYEQYF TRBJ2-7 13 TRBV11-3 NA NA
TGTGCCAGCAGCTTAGGGACAGGAAAGAACACCGGGGAGCTGTTTTTT CASSLGTGKNTGELFF TRBJ2-2 16 TRBV13 NA NA
TGCGCCAGCAGCCATCCAGGGGGCGACTATGGCTACACCTTC CASSHPGGDYGYTF TRBJ1-2 14 TRBV4-1 TRBD1 NA
TGTGCCAGCAGCCAAGATTTGGGGACAGGGAATTCACCCCTCCACTTT CASSQDLGTGNSPLHF TRBJ1-6 16 TRBV4-2 TRBD1 few
TGTGCCAGCAGCTTAATGCGGGGAAAGGGAGATACGCAGTATTTT CASSLMRGKGDTQYF TRBJ2-3 15 TRBV11-2 NA once
TGTGCCAGCTCACCCACCGAGGGACTTGAAGCTTTCTTT CASSPTEGLEAFF TRBJ1-1 13 TRBV18 NA NA
TGCGCCAGCACCCGAAGAGACAGGGATAATTCACCCCTCCACTTT CASTRRDRDNSPLHF TRBJ1-6 15 TRBV5-1 TRBD1 NA
TGCGCCAGCAGCCCGAGACAGGGGCCGAACACTGAAGCTTTCTTT CASSPRQGPNTEAFF TRBJ1-1 15 TRBV5-1 TRBD1 NA
TGTGCCAGCAGCTTGACTAGCGGGGAGGGCCTTGGGGAGACCCAGTACTTC CASSLTSGEGLGETQYF TRBJ2-5 17 TRBV7-3 TRBD2 NA